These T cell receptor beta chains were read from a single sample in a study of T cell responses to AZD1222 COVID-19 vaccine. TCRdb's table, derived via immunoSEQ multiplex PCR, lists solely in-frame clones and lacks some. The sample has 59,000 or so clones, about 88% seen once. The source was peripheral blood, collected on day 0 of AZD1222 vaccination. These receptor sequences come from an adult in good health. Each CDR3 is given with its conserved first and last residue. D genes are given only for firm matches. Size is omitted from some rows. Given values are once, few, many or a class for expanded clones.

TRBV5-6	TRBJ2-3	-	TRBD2	TGTGCCAGCAGCTTGTCGAGCGGGAGGGCCTGGGATACGCAGTATTTT	CASSLSSGRAWDTQYF
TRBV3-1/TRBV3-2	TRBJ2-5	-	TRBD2	TGTGCCAGCAGCCCCAACCTACTAGCGGGGGGCGAGACCCAGTACTTC	CASSPNLLAGGETQYF
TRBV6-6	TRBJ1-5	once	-	TGTGCCAGCAGTCCAGTCAGGGCTAAAAGCAATCAGCCCCAGCATTTT	CASSPVRAKSNQPQHF
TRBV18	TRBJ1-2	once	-	TGTGCCAGCTCACCACCGGGCAGGGACGGTGGGTATGGCTACACCTTC	CASSPPGRDGGYGYTF
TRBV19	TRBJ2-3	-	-	TGTGCCAGTACTTCAAGAGGGAGAGATACGCAGTATTTT	CASTSRGRDTQYF
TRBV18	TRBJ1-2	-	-	TGTGCCAGCTCACCCGGACTGAACTATGGCTACACCTTC	CASSPGLNYGYTF
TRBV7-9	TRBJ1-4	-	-	TGTGCCAGCACCTATTTATCAACTAATGAAAAACTGTTTTTT	CASTYLSTNEKLFF
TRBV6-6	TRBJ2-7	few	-	TGTGCCAGCAGCCCCGGGCCTGACAGATACGAGCAGTACTTC	CASSPGPDRYEQYF
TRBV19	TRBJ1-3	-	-	TGTGCCAGTAGTATTGGCCAGACCGGAAACACCATATATTTT	CASSIGQTGNTIYF
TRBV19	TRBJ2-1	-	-	TGTGCCAGTAGTACCCCCGATAACAATGAGCAGTTCTTC	CASSTPDNNEQFF
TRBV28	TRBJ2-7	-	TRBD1	TGTGCCAGCAGTTTGGGGGGGACAGGGGGCTCCTACGAGCAGTACTTC	CASSLGGTGGSYEQYF
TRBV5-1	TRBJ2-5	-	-	TGCGCCTGCAGCTTGTTTCCGGGGACGGAGAATCAAGAGACCCAGTACTTC	CACSLFPGTENQETQYF
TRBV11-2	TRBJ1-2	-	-	TGTGCCAGCAGCTTAGTAGCAGGGATTAGCTACACCTTC	CASSLVAGISYTF
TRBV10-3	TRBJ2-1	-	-	TGTGCCATCAGTGAGTCTGAGTCCGGGCAGTTCTTC	CAISESESGQFF
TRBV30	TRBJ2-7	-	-	TGTGCCTGGAGACGACGGGACTCCTACGAGCAGTACTTC	CAWRRRDSYEQYF
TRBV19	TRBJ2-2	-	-	TGTGCCAGTAAGTCGCAGACTAACACCGGGGAGCTGTTTTTT	CASKSQTNTGELFF
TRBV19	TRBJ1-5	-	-	TGTGCCAGTAGTGGACAGAGAGATCAGCCCCAGCATTTT	CASSGQRDQPQHF
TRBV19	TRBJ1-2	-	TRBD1	TGTGCCAGTAGTATCAGGACAGGCGGCGTGGGCCTCATTGGCTACACCTTC	CASSIRTGGVGLIGYTF
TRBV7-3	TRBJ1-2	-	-	TGTGCCAGCAGCCCCCCGGGACTCACAAACTATGGCTACACCTTC	CASSPPGLTNYGYTF
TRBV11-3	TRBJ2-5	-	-	TGTGCCAGCAGCCCAACAGGGGAGACCCAGTACTTC	CASSPTGETQYF
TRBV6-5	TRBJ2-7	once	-	TGTGCCAGCAGTTACTCAGACCAGTACGAGCAGTACTTC	CASSYSDQYEQYF
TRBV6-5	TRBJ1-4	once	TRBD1	TGTGCCAGCAGGACACCGGGACAGGGGTCGGAAAAACTGTTTTTT	CASRTPGQGSEKLFF
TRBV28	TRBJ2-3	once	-	TGTGCCAGCAGTTTACTAGGGGATACGCAGTATTTT	CASSLLGDTQYF
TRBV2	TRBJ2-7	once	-	TGTGCCAGCAGCCGCCTTCCTGGCTACGAGCAGTACTTC	CASSRLPGYEQYF
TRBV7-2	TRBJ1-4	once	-	TGTGCCACCCAGACAAGGCTTAGTGAAAAACTGTTTTTT	CATQTRLSEKLFF
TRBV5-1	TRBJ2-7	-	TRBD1	TGCGCCAGCAGCTCCGCAGACAGGGGGCGCTTATACGAGCAGTACTTC	CASSSADRGRLYEQYF
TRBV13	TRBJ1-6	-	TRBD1	TGTGCCAGCAGCACCCGGGACAGGGACTATAATTCACCCCTCCACTTT	CASSTRDRDYNSPLHF
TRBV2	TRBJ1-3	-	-	TGTGCCAGCAGTCGAACAGGGAGGCCTGGAAACACCATATATTTT	CASSRTGRPGNTIYF
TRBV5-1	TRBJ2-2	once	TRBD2	TGCGCCAGCAGCTTTGAAGCGGGAGGGCCAGTCACCGGGGAGCTGTTTTTT	CASSFEAGGPVTGELFF
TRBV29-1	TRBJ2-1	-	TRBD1	TGCAGCATAATGACAGGGGGCGCAGGTGAGCAGTTCTTC	CSIMTGGAGEQFF
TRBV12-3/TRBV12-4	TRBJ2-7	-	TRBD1	TGTGCCAGCAGTCACAGGGGGGAGCAGTACTTC	CASSHRGEQYF
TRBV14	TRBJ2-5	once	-	TGTGCCAGCAGCCAAGCTGTCGGGGGTCAAGAGACCCAGTACTTC	CASSQAVGGQETQYF
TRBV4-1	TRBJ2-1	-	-	TGCGCCAGCAGCCCCGGGACACCAAATGAGCAGTTCTTC	CASSPGTPNEQFF
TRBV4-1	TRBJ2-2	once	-	TGCGCCAGCAGCCAAGTCGGGCCGGGTATGGTGTTTTTT	CASSQVGPGMVFF
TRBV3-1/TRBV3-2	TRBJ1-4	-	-	TGTGCCAGCAGCCTACAAGGGGCCCTCGAAGAAAAACTGTTTTTT	CASSLQGALEEKLFF
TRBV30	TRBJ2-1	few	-	TGTGCCTGGACTCTCGGATCCTACAATGAGCAGTTCTTC	CAWTLGSYNEQFF
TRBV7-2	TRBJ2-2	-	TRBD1	TGTGCCAGCAGCCCCCACGAGACAGGGGCCACCGGGGAGCTGTTTTTT	CASSPHETGATGELFF
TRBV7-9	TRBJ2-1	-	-	TGTGCCATCCCGGGGTCTACCTCCTACAATGAGCAGTTCTTC	CAIPGSTSYNEQFF
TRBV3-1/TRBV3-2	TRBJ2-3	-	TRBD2	TGTGCCAGCAGCCTCTTGCGGACTAGCGGTTACCCAGATACGCAGTATTTT	CASSLLRTSGYPDTQYF
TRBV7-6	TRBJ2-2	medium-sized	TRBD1	TGTGCCAGCAGCTTAGGTGGGACAGGGGGAACCGGGGAGCTGTTTTTT	CASSLGGTGGTGELFF
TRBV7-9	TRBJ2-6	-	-	TGTGCCAGCAGCCGGCCCATGGGGTCTGGGGCCAACGTCCTGACTTTC	CASSRPMGSGANVLTF
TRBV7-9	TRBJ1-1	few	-	TGTGCCAGCAGCACATCAGAGAGAACCATTGGAGCTTTCTTT	CASSTSERTIGAFF
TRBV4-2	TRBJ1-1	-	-	TGTGCCAGCAGCCAAGTGGGAGAGGTGCTAGCTTTCTTT	CASSQVGEVLAFF
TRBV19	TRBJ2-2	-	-	TGTGCCAGTAGTACCCCCCTGGGGGGGCCACGTCAATTGAACACCGGGGAGCTGTTTTTT	CASSTPLGGPRQLNTGELFF
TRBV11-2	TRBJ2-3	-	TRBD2	TGTGCCAGCACCGACGGGACTAGCGGGAGGGGCGTAGATACGCAGTATTTT	CASTDGTSGRGVDTQYF
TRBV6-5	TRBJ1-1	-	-	TGTGCCAGCACTCTCTCGGGACCGGTGAACACTGAAGCTTTCTTT	CASTLSGPVNTEAFF
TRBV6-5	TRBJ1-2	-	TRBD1	TGTGCCAGCAGGATGGACAGGACCTATGGCTACACCTTC	CASRMDRTYGYTF
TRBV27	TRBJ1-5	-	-	TGTGCCAGCAGTTTCCGTCGGGACAGCAATCAGCCCCAGCATTTT	CASSFRRDSNQPQHF
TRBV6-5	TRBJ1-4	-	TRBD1	TGTGCCAGCATCCCGGGGGGGACAGGGACGGGAAAACTGTTTTTT	CASIPGGTGTGKLFF
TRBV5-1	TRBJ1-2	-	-	TGCGCCAGCAGCTTGGAGGCCCACTATGGCTACACCTTC	CASSLEAHYGYTF
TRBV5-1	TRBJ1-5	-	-	TGCGCCAGCAGCTTGGGGCAGGGTACGCAGCCCCAGCATTTT	CASSLGQGTQPQHF
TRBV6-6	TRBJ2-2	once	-	TGTGCCAGTACGCGGGGCCGTGGCACCGGGGAGCTGTTTTTT	CASTRGRGTGELFF
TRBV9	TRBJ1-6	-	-	TGTGCCAGCAGCGCTAGGGGGACCGTAATTTCACCCCTCCACTTT	CASSARGTVISPLHF
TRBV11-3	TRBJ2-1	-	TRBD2	TGTGCCAGCAGCTTAGGCACTAGCGGGGAGCAGTTCTTC	CASSLGTSGEQFF
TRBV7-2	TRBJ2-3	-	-	TGTGCCAGCAGCTCTACAGGGGGGAGGGCAGATACGCAGTATTTT	CASSSTGGRADTQYF
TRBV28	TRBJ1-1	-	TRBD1	TGTGCCAGCAGTTTACGGATTGGACAGGGGAAAATGAACACTGAAGCTTTCTTT	CASSLRIGQGKMNTEAFF
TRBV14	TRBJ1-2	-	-	TGTGCCAGCAGCCCCACCGGGACACATGGGGCTGGCTACACCTTC	CASSPTGTHGAGYTF
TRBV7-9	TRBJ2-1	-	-	TGTGCCAGCAGCCCGCGAAGGGGCGATTCCTACAATGAGCAGTTCTTC	CASSPRRGDSYNEQFF
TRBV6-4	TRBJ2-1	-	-	TGTGCCAGCAGTGACGAAGGGGATGAGCAGTTCTTC	CASSDEGDEQFF